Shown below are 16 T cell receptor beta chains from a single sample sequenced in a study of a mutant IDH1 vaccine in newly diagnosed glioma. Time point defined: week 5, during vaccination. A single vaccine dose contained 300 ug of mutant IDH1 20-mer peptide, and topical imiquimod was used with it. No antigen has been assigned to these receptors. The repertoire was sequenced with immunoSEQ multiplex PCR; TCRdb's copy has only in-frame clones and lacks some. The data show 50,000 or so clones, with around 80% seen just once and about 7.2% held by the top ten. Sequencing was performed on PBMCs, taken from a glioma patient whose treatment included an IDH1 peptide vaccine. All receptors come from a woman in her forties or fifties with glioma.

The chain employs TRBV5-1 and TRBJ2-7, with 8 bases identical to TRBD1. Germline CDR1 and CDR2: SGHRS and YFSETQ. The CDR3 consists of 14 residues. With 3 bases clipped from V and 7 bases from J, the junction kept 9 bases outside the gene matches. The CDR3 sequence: CASSSQAGGKEQYF. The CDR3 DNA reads TGCGCCAGCAGCTCCCAGGCAGGGGGCAAGGAGCAGTACTTC.

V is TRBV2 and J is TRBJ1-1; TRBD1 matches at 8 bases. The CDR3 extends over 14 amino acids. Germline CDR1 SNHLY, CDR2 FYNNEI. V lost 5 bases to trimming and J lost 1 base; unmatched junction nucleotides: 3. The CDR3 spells CASSPGGGNTEAFF. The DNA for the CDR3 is TGTGCCAGCAGTCCAGGGGGCGGGAACACTGAAGCTTTCTTT.

In DNA form, the CDR3 reads TGTGCCAGCAGTTTCATGGGGGGTAGAGCCTACGAGCAGTACTTC. This gives the protein CASSFMGGRAYEQYF. The chain uses TRBV5-5 and TRBJ2-7, with D possibly being TRBD2 (6 bases). The germline gives CDR1 SGHKS, CDR2 YYEKEE (reference sequence). V was clipped by 5 bases and J by 2 bases, with 17 bases between them. The CDR3 covers 15 residues.

CDR3 amino acids: CAWSPGTDTQYF. The CDR3 DNA is TGTGCCTGGTCCCCTGGCACAGATACGCAGTATTTT. This rearrangement joins TRBV30 to TRBJ2-3; D is unclear. In germline, CDR1 is GTSNPN, CDR2 SVGIG (reference sequence). V shed 5 bases and J shed 1 base, with 7 bases lying between them. The CDR3 is 12 amino acids.

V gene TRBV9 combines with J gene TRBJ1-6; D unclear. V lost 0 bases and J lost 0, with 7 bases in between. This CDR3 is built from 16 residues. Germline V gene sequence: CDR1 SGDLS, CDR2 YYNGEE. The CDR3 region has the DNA TGTGCCAGCAGCGTAGGACAAAGCTCCTATAATTCACCCCTCCACTTT. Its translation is CASSVGQSSYNSPLHF.

CDR3 nucleotide sequence: TGCGCCAGCAGCCCTCTTGGGGTCGGATCCTACGAGCAGTACTTC. It is translated as CASSPLGVGSYEQYF. The gene calls are TRBV4-1 and TRBJ2-7, with D unresolved. From germline, CDR1 is MGHRA and CDR2 YSYEKL. The V end lost 4 bases, the J end lost 1 base, and 14 bases lay between the germline ends. CDR3 size: 15 residues.

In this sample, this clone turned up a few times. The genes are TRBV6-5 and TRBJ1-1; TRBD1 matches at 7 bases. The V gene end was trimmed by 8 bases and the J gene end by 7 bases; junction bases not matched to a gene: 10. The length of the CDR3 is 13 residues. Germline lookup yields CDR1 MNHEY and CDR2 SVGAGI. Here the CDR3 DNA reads TGTGCCAGCCCCCCGTGCAGGGGGTGTGAAGCTTTCTTT. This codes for CASPPCRGCEAFF.

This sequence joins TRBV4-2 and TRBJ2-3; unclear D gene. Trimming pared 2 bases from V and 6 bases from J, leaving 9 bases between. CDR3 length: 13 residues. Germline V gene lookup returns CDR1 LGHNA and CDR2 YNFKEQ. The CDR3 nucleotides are TGTGCCAGCAGCCAATCCCCGGGTGATACGCAGTATTTT. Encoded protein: CASSQSPGDTQYF.

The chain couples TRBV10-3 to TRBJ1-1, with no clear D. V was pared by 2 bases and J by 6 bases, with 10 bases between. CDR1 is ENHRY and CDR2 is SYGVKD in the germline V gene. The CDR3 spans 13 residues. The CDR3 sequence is CAISETSVAEAFF. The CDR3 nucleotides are TGTGCCATCAGTGAGACATCGGTAGCTGAAGCTTTCTTT.

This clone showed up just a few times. The CDR3 here is CSGRDTEAFF. The CDR3 nucleotides read TGCAGTGGCCGGGACACTGAAGCTTTCTTT. The V gene is TRBV20-1, the J gene TRBJ1-1; D not certain. Germline V CDR1 and CDR2: DFQATT, SNEGSKA (reference sequence). V was trimmed by 7 bases and J by 3 bases, leaving 6 bases between them. The length of the CDR3 is 10 residues.

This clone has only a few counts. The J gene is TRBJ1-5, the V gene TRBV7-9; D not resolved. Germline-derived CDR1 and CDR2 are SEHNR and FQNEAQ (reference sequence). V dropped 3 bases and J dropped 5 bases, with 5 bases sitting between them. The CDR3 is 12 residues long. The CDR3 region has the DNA TGTGCCAGCAGCTTTGATGATCAGCCCCAGCATTTT. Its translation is CASSFDDQPQHF.

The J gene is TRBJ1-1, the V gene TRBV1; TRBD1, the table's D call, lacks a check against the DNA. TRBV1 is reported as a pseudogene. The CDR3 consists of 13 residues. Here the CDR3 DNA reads TGCACCAGCAGCTTGGGCGGGACAGGTTCAGCTTTCTTT. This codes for CTSSLGGTGSAFF.

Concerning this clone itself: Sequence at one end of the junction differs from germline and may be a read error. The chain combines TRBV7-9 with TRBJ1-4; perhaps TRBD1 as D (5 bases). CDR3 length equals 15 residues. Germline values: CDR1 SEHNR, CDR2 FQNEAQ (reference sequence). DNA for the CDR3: TGTGCCAGCAGCCAACCGGGACCAACCAATGAAAAACTGTTTTTT. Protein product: CASSQPGPTNEKLFF.

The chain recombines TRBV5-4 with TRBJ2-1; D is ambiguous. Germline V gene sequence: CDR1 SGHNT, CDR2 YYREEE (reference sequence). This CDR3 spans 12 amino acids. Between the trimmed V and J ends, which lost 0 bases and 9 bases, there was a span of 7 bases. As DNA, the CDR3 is TGTGCCAGCAGCTTGGTCCTCACTGAGCAGTTCTTC. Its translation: CASSLVLTEQFF.

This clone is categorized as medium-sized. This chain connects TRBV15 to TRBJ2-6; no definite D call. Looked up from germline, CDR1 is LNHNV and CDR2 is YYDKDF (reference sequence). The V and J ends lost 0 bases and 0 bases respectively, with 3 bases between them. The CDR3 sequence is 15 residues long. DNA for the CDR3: TGTGCCACCAGCAGAGATCACTCTGGGGCCAACGTCCTGACTTTC. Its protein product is CATSRDHSGANVLTF.

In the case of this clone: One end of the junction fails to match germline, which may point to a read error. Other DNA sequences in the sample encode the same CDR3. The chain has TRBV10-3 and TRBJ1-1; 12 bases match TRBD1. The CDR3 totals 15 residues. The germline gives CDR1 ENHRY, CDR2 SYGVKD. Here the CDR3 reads CAISGPGQGASEAFF. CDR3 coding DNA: TGTGCCATCAGTGGACCGGGACAGGGGGCGAGTGAAGCCTTCTTT.